The table lists the clone carrying this TCR beta chain with many counts. Thyroid surgery was performed in patients who had received no treatment beforehand. The CDR3 length is 15 residues. V lost 4 bases to trimming and J lost 0 bases, with 13 bases between them. The germline gives CDR1 SGHNT, CDR2 YYREEE (reference sequence). In the original processing: The study built a papillary thyroid cancer distant-metastasis classifier from CDR3 differences across clinicopathological groups. TCRdb re-called the PCR reads with MiXCR. The V and J calls were determined by TCRdb, not by the authors. In the table there are around 70,000 clones, around 19% of which are singletons. This entry comes from a study of metastatic and nonmetastatic thyroid tumors. Study overall: The authors compared repertoires across blood and tumor or nodule tissue from malignant and benign thyroid patients.

This chain uses TRBV5-4 with TRBJ1-1; D uncertain. Input material: blood. The receptor was isolated from a female donor with papillary thyroid cancer or a benign thyroid nodule (not recorded which). Some clones in this sample may be carry-over from other donors' samples. CDR3 sequence (DNA): TGTGCCAGCAGCCCAACGGCGGGGTTGAACACTGAAGCTTTCTTT. Protein: CASSPTAGLNTEAFF.